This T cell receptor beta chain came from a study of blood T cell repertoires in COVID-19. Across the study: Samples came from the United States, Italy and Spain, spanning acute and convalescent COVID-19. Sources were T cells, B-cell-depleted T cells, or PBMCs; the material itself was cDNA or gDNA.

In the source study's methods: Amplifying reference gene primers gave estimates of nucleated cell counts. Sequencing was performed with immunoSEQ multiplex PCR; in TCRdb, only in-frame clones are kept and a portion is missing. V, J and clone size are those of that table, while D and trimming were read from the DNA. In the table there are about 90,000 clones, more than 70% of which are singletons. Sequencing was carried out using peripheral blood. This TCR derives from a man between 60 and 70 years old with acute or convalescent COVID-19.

The CDR3 reads CASSLRGQFLGGYTF. The CDR3 bases are TGTGCCAGCAGTTTAAGGGGACAATTTTTAGGTGGCTACACCTTC. This chain uses TRBV27 with TRBJ1-2; tentative D call: TRBD1 (6 bases). V shed 2 bases and J shed 7 bases, with 17 bases lying between them. Germline V gene lookup returns CDR1 MNHEY and CDR2 SMNVEV (reference sequence). The CDR3 sequence is 15 residues long.